Below, 20 T cell receptor beta chains from the same sample are listed, as sequenced in a study of T cell changes during pregnancy in multiple sclerosis. Clones were read by immunoSEQ multiplex PCR, and TCRdb kept only the in-frame ones, dropping some. The top ten clones hold 6% to 7% of a sample with approximately 130,000 clones, roughly 92% of them seen once. The sequenced sample was peripheral blood, obtained before pregnancy. Receptors originate from a female donor with multiple sclerosis, enrolled in a pregnancy study.

V gene TRBV27 combines with J gene TRBJ1-2; D might be TRBD1 (6 bases). From germline, CDR1 is MNHEY and CDR2 SMNVEV (reference sequence). This CDR3 has 13 residues. Trimming took off 0 bases at V and 6 bases at J, with 8 bases between the two ends. DNA for the CDR3: TGTGCCAGCAGTTTATCAGGGGGTAATGGCTACACCTTC. It encodes CASSLSGGNGYTF.

The chain combines TRBV7-2 with TRBJ2-1; TRBD2 aligns across 10 bases. Germline assignment: CDR1 SGHTA and CDR2 FQGNSA. CDR3 size: 16 residues. The V and J ends lost 6 bases and 3 bases, in that order; junction bases with no gene match: 8. CDR3 sequence (DNA): TGTGCCAGCAGGCAAGAGACTAGCGGGTACTACAATGAGCAGTTCTTC. Its protein product is CASRQETSGYYNEQFF.

This clone was recorded a few times. The chain links TRBV7-9 to TRBJ1-1; TRBD1 aligns across 8 bases. The ends lost 5 bases at V and 10 bases at J; junction bases unmatched: 6. The CDR3 has 12 residues. Per the germline V gene, CDR1 is SEHNR and CDR2 is FQNEAQ (reference sequence). DNA of the CDR3: TGTGCCAGCAGCGCGACAGGGGTATTAGCTTTCTTT. Translation gives CASSATGVLAFF.

The gene calls are TRBV2 and TRBJ1-5; TRBD1 might be the D (6 bases). V was pared by 7 bases and J by 1 base, with 11 bases between. The CDR3 has 14 amino acids. Germline V gene lookup returns CDR1 SNHLY and CDR2 FYNNEI. CDR3 protein: CASTGARSNQPQHF. Written as DNA, the CDR3 is TGTGCCAGCACAGGGGCTCGGAGCAATCAGCCCCAGCATTTT.

This clone was seen a single time. V usage is TRBV21-1 and J usage is TRBJ1-2; the table's D call of TRBD1 was not tested on the DNA. TRBV21-1 is a pseudogene segment. The CDR3 extends over 14 amino acids. CDR3 sequence: CASSKAGGRNGYTF. The CDR3 DNA is TGTGCCAGCAGCAAGGCAGGGGGACGAAATGGCTACACCTTC.

CDR3 DNA sequence: TGTGCCAGCAGCTTCTCCACAGGGGGCGTGGGCTACACCTTC. This gives the protein CASSFSTGGVGYTF. The gene calls are TRBV11-2 and TRBJ1-2, with TRBD1 matching over 9 bases. V shed 3 bases and J 8 bases; nucleotides not matched to a gene: 7. Germline V gene sequence: CDR1 SGHAT, CDR2 FQNNGV. CDR3 length equals 14 residues.

The rearrangement uses TRBV7-9 and TRBJ2-5; 8 bases are shared with TRBD1. Germline values: CDR1 SEHNR, CDR2 FQNEAQ (reference sequence). V gave up 6 bases and J gave up 1 base; unmatched junction bases: 4. The CDR3 extends over 14 amino acids. In DNA, the CDR3 is TGTGCCAGCAGACCGGACAGGGCCCAAGAGACCCAGTACTTC. Translating gives CASRPDRAQETQYF.

The rearrangement joins TRBV29-1 to TRBJ1-4; D gene ambiguous. The V and J ends lost 7 bases and 7 bases respectively, with 16 bases between them. Germline loops: CDR1 SQVTM, CDR2 ANQGSEA. The CDR3 covers 13 residues. CDR3 nucleotides: TGCAGCGCCGTAATAGTCCGGGGTGAAAAACTGTTTTTT. As protein: CSAVIVRGEKLFF.

The V and J genes are TRBV9 and TRBJ1-4, with D unresolved. This CDR3 region has 14 residues. V lost 0 bases, J lost 6 bases, and 9 bases lay in between. Germline assignment: CDR1 SGDLS and CDR2 YYNGEE. The CDR3 spells CASSVGLSDEKLFF. For the CDR3, the DNA is TGTGCCAGCAGCGTAGGACTCTCGGATGAAAAACTGTTTTTT.

CDR3 region: CASSWGIAGGVTDTQYF. The CDR3 nucleotides read TGTGCCAGCAGCTGGGGCATAGCGGGGGGGGTCACAGATACGCAGTATTTT. This chain joins TRBV7-2 and TRBJ2-3, with 11 bases that match TRBD2. Losses at the gene ends were 4 bases for V and 2 bases for J; bases not matched to a gene: 8. The CDR3 runs to 17 residues. Germline values: CDR1 SGHTA, CDR2 FQGNSA.

Comment on this clone: Mismatch with germline at one junction end may stem from a read error. This chain uses TRBV7-8 with TRBJ2-5, with TRBD1 identical over 7 bases. Germline values: CDR1 SGHVS, CDR2 FQNEAQ. This CDR3 is built from 15 residues. The CDR3: CASSRAQGDQETQYF. The CDR3 nucleotides read TGTGCCAGCAGCCGAGCTCAGGGGGACCAGGAGACCCAGTACTTC.

This rearrangement joins TRBV9 to TRBJ2-7; TRBD1 agrees at 9 bases. There are 16 residues in the CDR3. V shed 4 bases and J 3 bases; nucleotides not matched to a gene: 11. CDR1 is SGDLS, CDR2 YYNGEE, per germline. CDR3 DNA: TGTGCCAGCAGCCCACTGCGGGGACAGGGTTTCTACGAGCAGTACTTC. Amino acid sequence: CASSPLRGQGFYEQYF.

CDR3 coding DNA: TGTGCCAGCAGTCCGAGGGGGCTTACAGATACGCAGTATTTT. This codes for CASSPRGLTDTQYF. The chain has TRBV27 and TRBJ2-3, with TRBD1 matching over 7 bases. Looked up from germline, CDR1 is MNHEY and CDR2 is SMNVEV (reference sequence). V dropped 5 bases and J dropped 3; count of bases not matched to a gene: 5. This CDR3 contains 14 residues.

The chain recombines TRBV7-7 with TRBJ1-4, with 8 bases lining up with TRBD1. V was pared by 4 bases and J by 5 bases, with 6 bases of the junction left unmatched. The CDR3 extends over 15 amino acids. The germline CDR1 and CDR2 sequences are SSHAT and FNYEAQ (reference sequence). DNA for the CDR3: TGTGCCAGCAGCTCCGGACAGGGAGGAAATGAAAAACTGTTTTTT. Translating it yields CASSSGQGGNEKLFF.

The chain employs TRBV10-2 and TRBJ2-1; 7 bases fit TRBD2. CDR1 is WSHSY, CDR2 SAAADI, per germline. The CDR3 covers 17 residues. With V trimmed by 6 bases and J by 0 bases, 11 bases remained unmatched. CDR3 protein: CASSPWGAGSSYNEQFF. CDR3 sequence (DNA): TGCGCCAGCAGCCCTTGGGGAGCGGGGAGCTCCTACAATGAGCAGTTCTTC.

This chain links TRBV18 with TRBJ1-2; 7 bases agree with TRBD1. Unmatched junction bases numbered 7, after V lost 1 base and J lost 5 bases. The CDR3 contains 15 residues. Germline assignment: CDR1 KGHSH and CDR2 LQKENI. CDR3 protein: CASSPLPRGDYGYTF. The CDR3 coding sequence is TGTGCCAGCTCACCACTGCCCAGGGGGGATTATGGCTACACCTTC.

In its sample, this clone was seen once. The V and J genes are TRBV28 and TRBJ2-6, with TRBD1 matching 9 bases. V lost 1 base to trimming and J lost 0 bases; unmatched junction nucleotides: 4. Germline loops: CDR1 MDHEN, CDR2 SYDVKM. This CDR3 is 18 amino acids long. The CDR3 DNA is TGTGCCAGCAGTTTATCCGGACAGGGGCCCTCTGGGGCCAACGTCCTGACTTTC. This sequence encodes CASSLSGQGPSGANVLTF.

CDR3 amino acids: CASTLMGAANTIYF. The CDR3 bases are TGTGCCAGCACCCTAATGGGGGCGGCAAACACCATATATTTT. This rearrangement joins TRBV6-5 to TRBJ1-3; a possible D gene is TRBD1 (6 bases). Germline values: CDR1 MNHEY, CDR2 SVGAGI. V lost 7 bases, J lost 6 bases, and 16 bases lay in between. The CDR3 covers 14 residues.

The chain couples TRBV5-4 to TRBJ1-2, with no clear D. The germline CDR1 and CDR2 sequences are SGHNT and YYREEE (reference sequence). The CDR3 spans 13 residues. V lost 2 bases and J 6 bases, leaving 11 bases between the germline ends. CDR3: CASSFSGIDGYTF. As DNA, the CDR3 is TGTGCCAGCAGCTTCTCTGGCATCGATGGCTACACCTTC.

The chain recombines TRBV7-9 with TRBJ1-1; D might be TRBD1 (6 bases). Per the germline V gene, CDR1 is SEHNR and CDR2 is FQNEAQ (reference sequence). Trimming took off 3 bases at V and 4 bases at J, with 12 bases between the two ends. The CDR3 has 14 amino acids. This CDR3 is CASSFGQPTTEAFF. DNA of the CDR3: TGTGCCAGCAGCTTTGGACAGCCAACCACTGAAGCTTTCTTT.